The rows below give T cell receptor beta chains drawn from one sample of a study of control samples from healthy donors and cancer patients. Method: immunoSEQ multiplex PCR; TCRdb's copy keeps in-frame clones and lacks some. The repertoire has approximately 70,000 clones, roughly 87% of them found once; the top ten carry 4%. The sample comprised blood. These receptors all stem from a woman between 45 and 60 years old in good health. Each CDR3 is given with its conserved first and last residue. The size entry is marked missing in some rows and otherwise reads once, few, many or a size class.

V gene	CDR3 length	J gene	clone size	CDR3 protein
TRBV2	11	TRBJ2-5	.	CASSDEETQYF
TRBV27	19	TRBJ1-6	.	CASRKTPPQSTDLNSPLHF
TRBV28	12	TRBJ1-5	.	CASSRRNQPQHF
TRBV5-1	15	TRBJ2-1	.	CASSSLRTGRVEQFF
TRBV6-5	13	TRBJ2-1	once	CASSYYRGREQFF
TRBV5-1	16	TRBJ2-2	.	CASSLGQGANTGELFF
TRBV18	16	TRBJ2-5	.	CASSPRTGLRQETQYF
TRBV5-1	13	TRBJ2-1	once	CASSFPDGHEQFF
TRBV6-2/TRBV6-3	15	TRBJ1-4	.	CASSPQGATNEKLFF
TRBV19	20	TRBJ2-1	.	CASSRTARTIAGSRKNEQFF
TRBV27	15	TRBJ2-7	.	CASSFNILPGYEQYF
TRBV4-1	17	TRBJ2-1	once	CASSRQTGGASADEQFF
TRBV9	16	TRBJ1-4	once	CASSVEEGARGEKLFF
TRBV19	16	TRBJ1-1	.	CASSIAGIRANTEAFF